What follows is one T cell receptor beta chain and its context. The sample is drawn from a study of blood T cell repertoires in COVID-19. Study background: Samples came from the United States, Italy and Spain, spanning acute and convalescent COVID-19. Sample material is recorded as cDNA or gDNA derived from T cells, B-cell-depleted T cells, or PBMCs.

Study processing details: How many nucleated cells were present was estimated from reference gene primer amplification. Data came from immunoSEQ multiplex PCR; TCRdb stores just in-frame clones and leaves some out. The DNA gave D and trimming, while V, J and clone size come from that table. The sample has about 140,000 clones, over 65% seen once. The germline gives CDR1 MNHEY, CDR2 SVGEGT. The V end was cut by 2 bases, the J end by 4 bases, with 11 bases between. CDR3 size: 14 residues. The rearrangement links TRBV6-2 or TRBV6-3 to TRBJ1-1; D possibly corresponds to TRBD1 (5 bases). The receptor was derived from a man aged 45-65 years with acute or convalescent COVID-19. Sequenced: peripheral blood. Here the CDR3 reads CASSYVGVGTEAFF. The DNA for the CDR3 is TGTGCCAGCAGTTACGTAGGGGTCGGCACTGAAGCTTTCTTT.